There are a few counts of the clone carrying this TCR beta chain. The antigen remains undetermined. The isolated RNA, all of it, was reverse transcribed, so expressed TCRB transcripts were what got sequenced. Sequencing was performed with immunoSEQ multiplex PCR; in TCRdb, only in-frame clones are kept and a portion is missing. The table includes 150,000 to 190,000 clones, less than 9.5% detected once. CDR3 length equals 17 residues. Trimming at V came to 6 bases and at J to 4 bases, leaving 15 bases not matched to a gene. CDR1 and CDR2 (germline): SGHTA, FQGTGA. The sample originates from a study of beta chain features in type 1 diabetes. Broader study findings: Across all four CD4+ subsets, people with type 1 diabetes showed modestly shorter TCRB CDR3s.

The J gene is TRBJ2-3, the V gene TRBV7-3; TRBD1 aligns across 8 bases. The sample taken for sequencing was central memory CD4+ T cells from blood. The sequence was obtained from a man aged 18-30 years in good health. In DNA form, the CDR3 reads TGTGCCAGCAGTCACTACCCTCTTGGACAGGGACCAGATACGCAGTATTTT. Residues: CASSHYPLGQGPDTQYF.